Given below is one T cell receptor (beta chain) in context. What it binds is not known. The data were obtained in a study of cytomegalovirus exposure and HLA in healthy donors. Findings of the study overall: Analysis was carried out at a later point, and it linked a missense DCLRE1C variant to TCR beta V- and J-gene trimming.

The CDR3 totals 15 residues. The germline V gene has CDR1 LNHDA and CDR2 SQIVND (reference sequence). Trimming took off 0 bases at V and 4 bases at J, with 12 bases between the two ends. A multiplex PCR was run with 60 Vbeta primers and 13 Jbeta primers. Produced via immunoSEQ multiplex PCR; TCRdb's table is partial and in-frame only. The sample has 100,000 to 150,000 clones; approximately 77% are singletons. The chain uses TRBV19 and TRBJ1-2, with D perhaps TRBD1 (6 bases). The receptor's source is a woman aged 55-69 years in good health and CMV-seronegative. Sample: PBMCs. CDR3 protein: CASSIETGNGYGYTF. As DNA, the CDR3 is TGTGCCAGTAGTATAGAGACAGGCAACGGCTATGGCTACACCTTC.